This T cell receptor beta chain is drawn from a study of blood T cell repertoires in COVID-19. About the research overall: Donors in the United States, Italy and Spain gave samples during acute or convalescent COVID-19. Sources were T cells, B-cell-depleted T cells, or PBMCs; the material itself was cDNA or gDNA.

V lost 2 bases, J lost 6 bases, and 11 bases lay in between. CDR3 length: 14 residues. Germline V gene lookup returns CDR1 MNHEY and CDR2 SVGEGT. Original methodology: Nucleated cell counts were estimated from reference gene primer amplification. Generated by immunoSEQ multiplex PCR, the TCRdb table keeps only in-frame clones and is missing some. The V and J calls and clone size are taken from that table; D and trimming were inferred from the DNA. Here the sample spans around 99,000 clones, about nine tenths being singletons. The chain is built from TRBV6-2 or TRBV6-3 and TRBJ1-5, with D tentatively TRBD1 (5 bases). This receptor was identified in a man aged 45 to 65 with acute or convalescent COVID-19. Material for sequencing was peripheral blood. The CDR3, as DNA: TGTGCCAGCAGTTACCCTCAGGGTTCTCAGCCCCAGCATTTT. Protein sequence: CASSYPQGSQPQHF.